The 13 T cell receptor beta chains given below trace back to one sample, sequenced in a study of CD8 T cells in ankylosing spondylitis. No antigen has been identified for these receptors. TCRdb re-called the 5' RACE reads with MiXCR, one entry per CDR3 protein. Seen here are about 330,000 distinct CDR3 sequences, under 8.5% observed once, and the top ten hold approximately 15%. Study-level findings and limits: The study identified a TCR beta motif of roughly eight highly homologous variants that appeared characteristic of ankylosing spondylitis blood.

The specimen sequenced was blood, either unsorted or a sorted T cell fraction (not recorded which). The source of these receptors is a male donor with ankylosing spondylitis.

The chain is built from TRBV7-2 and TRBJ2-7, with a tentative D call TRBD2 (6 bases). Between the trimmed V and J ends, which lost 5 bases and 4 bases, there was a span of 15 bases. The germline gives CDR1 SGHTA, CDR2 FQGNSA. CDR3 length equals 14 residues. The CDR3 here is CASSPQGLSYEQYF. CDR3 sequence (DNA): TGTGCCAGCAGCCCCCAGGGACTTTCTTACGAGCAGTACTTC.

This clonotype appeared a few times. The V gene is TRBV14, the J gene TRBJ1-4; D unresolved. Germline lookup yields CDR1 SGHDN and CDR2 FVKESK. Deletions cut 9 bases from V and 5 bases from J, with 10 bases between. The CDR3 totals 12 residues. Here the CDR3 reads CASGLGNEKLFF. For the CDR3, the DNA is TGTGCCAGTGGGCTGGGGAATGAAAAACTGTTTTTT.

CDR3 region: CASSENGGKETQYF. CDR3 bases: TGCGCCAGCAGTGAAAACGGGGGGAAAGAGACCCAGTACTTC. The rearrangement joins TRBV10-1 to TRBJ2-5; 7 bases align to TRBD2. CDR3 size: 14 residues. Germline lookup yields CDR1 WNHNN and CDR2 SYGVQD (reference sequence). Losses at the gene ends were 3 bases for V and 3 bases for J; bases not matched to a gene: 4.

The rearrangement links TRBV30 to TRBJ2-1; 9 bases match TRBD2. The CDR3 is 16 residues long. The V segment lost 7 bases and the J segment 2 bases; nucleotides outside the gene matches: 12. Germline V lookup: CDR1 GTSNPN, CDR2 SVGIG (reference sequence). The CDR3 spells CASPRGLAGAYNEQFF. CDR3 sequence (DNA): TGTGCCTCCCCCCGTGGGTTAGCGGGAGCCTACAATGAGCAGTTCTTC.

To note about this clonotype: An end of the junction differs from the germline gene, which may be a read error. V is TRBV29-1 and J is TRBJ2-5, with 10 bases fitting TRBD1. The CDR3 is 10 residues long. Germline V gene lookup returns CDR1 SQVTM and CDR2 ANQGSEA. CDR3 region: CSVGEDRGTF. CDR3 DNA: TGCAGCGTTGGAGAGGACAGGGGGACCTTC. Together with reference TRBV29-1 and TRBJ2-5, the CDR3 gives the full variable domain: SAVISQKPSRDICQRGTSLTIQCQVDSQVTMMFWYRQQPGQSLTLIATANQGSEATYESGFVIDKFPISRPNLTFSTLTVSNMSPEDSSIYLCSVGEDRGTFGPGTRLLVL.

The J gene is TRBJ2-2, the V gene TRBV7-9; tentatively, D is TRBD1 or TRBD2 (5 bases each). From germline, CDR1 is SEHNR and CDR2 FQNEAQ (reference sequence). Trimming left V 5 bases short and J 6 bases short, with 19 bases between. The CDR3 extends over 16 amino acids. This chain's CDR3 is CASSSLSGRSPGELFF. In DNA, the CDR3 is TGTGCCAGCAGCAGCCTGTCGGGGCGCAGTCCCGGGGAGCTGTTTTTT.

This clonotype came up many times. CDR3 in amino acids: CASSFRVPGELFF. The DNA of the CDR3 is TGTGCCAGCAGTTTCAGGGTTCCCGGGGAGCTGTTTTTT. J is TRBJ2-2 and V is TRBV28; D possibly corresponds to TRBD1 (5 bases). CDR3 length equals 13 residues. Germline CDR1 reads MDHEN; CDR2 reads SYDVKM. V was clipped by 3 bases and J by 6 bases, with 8 bases between them.

In this sample, this clonotype turned up many times. This chain joins TRBV29-1 and TRBJ1-2, with 12 positions matching TRBD1. Germline CDR1 and CDR2: SQVTM and ANQGSEA. The CDR3 is 13 residues long. V was clipped by 7 bases and J by 7 bases; unmatched bases: 7. CDR3 sequence: CSAGTGGRSGYTF. In DNA form, the CDR3 reads TGCAGCGCTGGGACAGGGGGCCGGTCTGGCTACACCTTC.

This chain joins TRBV14 and TRBJ1-4; D remains ambiguous. The CDR3 sequence is 16 residues long. In germline, CDR1 is SGHDN, CDR2 FVKESK. V was clipped by 4 bases and J by 2 bases, with 14 bases between them. CDR3: CASSPPVIGTNEKLFF. CDR3 DNA: TGTGCCAGCAGCCCGCCAGTGATCGGGACTAATGAAAAACTGTTTTTT.

This clonotype was observed at least ten times. This CDR3 is CSVEEPGEGYTF. The CDR3 region has the DNA TGCAGCGTTGAAGAACCCGGGGAAGGCTACACCTTC. The rearrangement uses TRBV29-1 and TRBJ1-2, with no clear D. Per the germline V gene, CDR1 is SQVTM and CDR2 is ANQGSEA. The ends were cut back, 0 bases at V and 8 bases at J, with 10 bases in the middle. This CDR3 is built from 12 residues.

This clonotype was counted between two and nine times. The J gene is TRBJ2-1, the V gene TRBV20-1; TRBD2 agrees at 14 bases. Losses at the gene ends were 0 bases for V and 6 bases for J; bases not matched to a gene: 4. The CDR3 length is 16 residues. Germline V gene sequence: CDR1 DFQATT, CDR2 SNEGSKA (reference sequence). CDR3 residues: CSARDSGLAGGNEQFF. CDR3 nucleotides: TGCAGTGCTAGAGATAGCGGACTAGCGGGAGGCAATGAGCAGTTCTTC.

This clonotype appeared a few times. The chain combines TRBV6-6 with TRBJ1-1; no clear D. CDR3 length: 13 residues. V was pared by 4 bases and J by 4 bases, with 10 bases between. The V gene's germline CDR1 is MNHNY and CDR2 SVGAGI (reference sequence). The CDR3 loop reads CASSSGSPTEAFF. In DNA, the CDR3 is TGTGCCAGCAGTTCCGGGAGCCCCACTGAAGCTTTCTTT.

The sample holds a few counts of this clonotype. This chain uses TRBV29-1 with TRBJ2-7; 8 nucleotides line up with TRBD2. The CDR3 runs 13 residues. Germline lookup yields CDR1 SQVTM and CDR2 ANQGSEA. Trimming removed 6 bases from V and 5 bases from J; junction bases left unmatched: 9. CDR3 nucleotides: TGCAGCGTCCCCCGGGCGGGAGGCGACGAGCAGTACTTC. Encoded protein: CSVPRAGGDEQYF.